One T cell receptor (beta chain) is described in this entry. The target of this receptor is not known. Nothing much larger sits one base from this clone, and base qualities are not available. This specimen belongs to a study of immune aging and cytomegalovirus after organ transplant (dated by TCRdb to about 2021). Background for the entire study: Every transplant recipient was given three-drug immunosuppression consisting of prednisone, tacrolimus, and mycophenolate. Points the paper makes about the study in general: Following viremia, aged-phenotype cells rose post-transplant in clones of any size, with the rise occurring earlier in large clones (days 200-264) than in small clones. Because CD57 was not measured in the sequencing data, a conservative gene-based aging definition was used instead. TEMRA cells made up a larger share of large clones, and the seven largest clones (roughly 1,900 cells) gained aged and TEMRA cells while losing TCM cells.

The time point label, read with the paper, signifies: five sample-tagged time points from pre-transplant (day -1) to day 368 post-transplant, pooled. Thawed PBMC were stimulated for about 11 hours with a CMV IE-1 overlapping peptide library without transport inhibitors. After being thawed and rested overnight, the cells were stimulated in R10 medium along with CD28/CD49d costimulation. The IE-1 peptide library consisted of 15-amino-acid peptides overlapping by 11 amino acids. Samples from each time point were barcoded using BD Single-Cell Multiplexing Kit Sample Tags, then pooled and stained with oligo-conjugated anti-CD45RA and sorting antibodies. A BD FACSAria III was used to sort CMV-responsive CD8+CD137+ and CD4+CD154+ T cells at 4-way purity. Blood samples were drawn into EDTA vacutainers and processed by Ficoll gradient within 1-24 hours. The CDR3 sequence holds 14 residues, the cysteine and phenylalanine included. Of the read, only the CDR3 DNA is kept; its 42 bases are in frame from base 1. V loses 0 bases of germline sequence and J loses 3 bases, and the interval between the two ends is 12 bases. Looking up the germline V gene (reference sequence) yields CDR1 DFQATT and CDR2 SNEGSKA.

The library was made by single-cell sequencing. Instrument used: Illumina NovaSeq 6000. The BD Rhapsody Targeted mRNA and AbSeq Reagent Kit was used in a microwell format for cell capture and library preparation. The libraries included TCR, sample tags, AbSeq, and targeted mRNA from the Human T-Cell Expression Panel, along with custom TOX and TOX2 primers. Libraries were sequenced on an Illumina NovaSeq. The original pipeline was this. The analysis covered 10468 cells in total, of which 6,500 to 8,000 were CD8 T cells and a few thousand were CD8 T cells with an identifiable TCR CDR3. Raw data were processed with the BD Rhapsody Targeted Analysis Pipeline with V(D)J processing on the Seven Bridges Genomics platform. Quality control, Sample Tag demultiplexing with Lex-BDSMK, clone identification with VDJ Explorer, and Seurat clustering were all done in SeqGeq 1.6.0. A clone was considered non-expanded if it made up <1% of CD8 T cells, and considered a clonal expansion if it made up >2.5% of the sample. TCRdb passed the public sequencing reads through fastp at Q25 and MiXCR, retaining productive beta sequences. All rows with the same CDR3 protein become a single entry with the most common DNA and genes. The V and J calls and clone size are TCRdb's, not the authors'. This sample lists 20,000 or so distinct CDR3 sequences; just over 35% were detected once. 25% of the sample is in the top ten clones.

The sequence came from a female donor who had a heart transplant and CMV viremia. The source was CMV peptide-activated CD4+ and CD8+ T cells sorted from blood, collected at five time points, pooled. The cell subset or site label corresponds to: sorted CD8+CD137+ and CD4+CD154+ T cells after approximately 12 h CMV IE-1 peptide stimulation. Recombination joined TRBV20-1 with TRBJ2-7; matching of 6 bases hints at TRBD2 as the D gene. The CDR3 protein sequence reads: CSARDPDSGYEQYF. The DNA sequence is given as TGCAGTGCTAGAGATCCGGATAGCGGCTACGAGCAGTACTTC.